Following are 22 T cell receptor beta chains from one sample sequenced in a study of breast tumors, draining lymph nodes, adjacent tissues. In TCRdb, the multiplex PCR reads were re-called with MiXCR into one record per CDR3 protein. The table includes about 180,000 distinct CDR3 sequences, approximately 30% detected once. Axillary draining lymph nodes of breast cancer patients supplied the node samples. Sequencing input: axillary lymph node tissue. The source is a female donor with breast cancer. Some clones in this sample may be carry-over from other donors' samples.

The chain is built from TRBV5-4 and TRBJ1-4, with TRBD1 matching over 7 bases. Looked up from germline, CDR1 is SGHNT and CDR2 is YYREEE (reference sequence). With 4 bases clipped from V and 4 bases from J, the junction kept 10 bases outside the gene matches. This CDR3 region has 16 residues. Here the CDR3 DNA reads TGTGCCAGCAGCGGCCCGGGACAGACTTTTAATGAAAAACTGTTTTTT. This gives the protein CASSGPGQTFNEKLFF.

This clonotype was counted many times. The chain joins TRBV19 to TRBJ2-3; 7 nucleotides line up with TRBD1. Germline CDR1 LNHDA, CDR2 SQIVND (reference sequence). J was trimmed by 2 bases and V by 1 base; bases with no gene match: 3. The CDR3 covers 15 residues. CDR3 in DNA: TGTGCCAGTAGTATAGCACAGGGGTTCACAGATACGCAGTATTTT. Protein: CASSIAQGFTDTQYF.

The chain employs TRBV20-1 and TRBJ1-1; no definite D call. V was cut by 2 bases and J by 1 base, with 11 bases left in between. This CDR3 has 14 amino acids. CDR1 and CDR2 (germline): DFQATT, SNEGSKA (reference sequence). The CDR3 DNA sequence: TGCAGTGCTAGATCACTCGACAAGAACACTGAAGCTTTCTTT. Translating it yields CSARSLDKNTEAFF.

This clonotype was seen many times. The chain is built from TRBV12-3 or TRBV12-4 and TRBJ1-5, with 9 bases identical to TRBD1. The CDR3 length is 14 residues. The junction had 6 bases not matched to a gene; V was cut back by 5 bases and J by 7 bases. CDR3 DNA: TGTGCCAGCAGTAGGACAGGGGAAGGCCAGCCCCAGCATTTT. Translating it yields CASSRTGEGQPQHF.

Points on this clonotype: Germline is not matched at one junction end, which may reflect a read error. This rearrangement joins TRBV6-2 or TRBV6-3 to TRBJ1-6; 8 bases are shared with TRBD1. This CDR3 spans 16 amino acids. Germline lookup yields CDR1 MNHEY and CDR2 SVGEGT. The CDR3 DNA sequence: TGTGCCAGCAGTTACTTAACAGGGGGACGGAGTTCACCCCTCTACTTT. Amino acid sequence: CASSYLTGGRSSPLYF.

In this sample, this clonotype turned up many times. The chain uses TRBV6-5 and TRBJ2-3, with 10 bases that match TRBD2. The length of the CDR3 is 15 residues. J lost 2 bases, V lost 5 bases, and 4 bases had no gene match. The germline gives CDR1 MNHEY, CDR2 SVGAGI. The CDR3 DNA reads as TGTGCCAGCAGTCCCCTAGCGGGGGTCACAGATACGCAGTATTTT. This gives the protein CASSPLAGVTDTQYF.

This clonotype was counted many times. This chain connects TRBV29-1 to TRBJ2-7; weak D call: TRBD2 (6 bases). CDR1 is SQVTM and CDR2 is ANQGSEA in the germline V gene. Trimming pared 3 bases from V and 7 bases from J, leaving 10 bases between. The CDR3 covers 11 residues. The CDR3 loop reads CSVDWAGEQYF. In nucleotides, the CDR3 is TGCAGCGTTGATTGGGCGGGGGAGCAGTACTTC.

In the case of this clonotype: Given a much more abundant clone one base away, this may be a read error. This sequence joins TRBV29-1 and TRBJ2-7; D perhaps matches TRBD1 (6 bases). Germline lookup yields CDR1 SQVTM and CDR2 ANQGSEA. The CDR3 has 14 residues. Written as DNA, the CDR3 is TGTGCCATTAGAGGGGGATCGGGATCCTACGAGCAGTACTTC. Translation gives CAIRGGSGSYEQYF.

The sample holds many counts of this clonotype. The chain is built from TRBV7-2 and TRBJ2-7; 9 bases fit TRBD2. The V gene's germline CDR1 is SGHTA and CDR2 FQGNSA. V gave up 1 base and J gave up 2 bases; unmatched junction bases: 9. The CDR3 consists of 17 residues. CDR3 DNA: TGTGCCAGCAGCTTAGATTCCCCGGCGGGAGGGCCCTACGAGCAGTACTTC. It yields the protein CASSLDSPAGGPYEQYF.

This clonotype appeared many times. The J gene is TRBJ1-6, the V gene TRBV6-6; TRBD1 matches 8 bases. Unmatched junction bases numbered 4, after V lost 2 bases and J lost 4 bases. This CDR3 has 16 amino acids. The germline V gene encodes CDR1 MNHNY and CDR2 SVGAGI (reference sequence). CDR3 sequence (DNA): TGTGCCAGCAGTTACGGGACAGGCAATTATAATTCACCCCTCCACTTT. This sequence encodes CASSYGTGNYNSPLHF.

This clonotype showed up many times. The CDR3 sequence is CASSLDYEQYF. In DNA form, the CDR3 reads TGTGCCAGCAGCTTAGATTACGAGCAGTACTTC. The chain uses TRBV7-9 and TRBJ2-7; D ambiguous. V was clipped by 1 base and J by 4 bases, with 2 bases between them. This CDR3 contains 11 residues. Germline V gene lookup returns CDR1 SEHNR and CDR2 FQNEAQ (reference sequence).

In this sample, this clonotype turned up a few times. A much more abundant neighbour one base away suggests this may be a read error. The chain links TRBV6-5 to TRBJ2-2; D not resolved. Trimming took 5 bases from V and 8 from J, leaving 12 bases between them. Per the germline V gene, CDR1 is MNHEY and CDR2 is SVGAGI. The CDR3 consists of 13 residues. The CDR3, as DNA: TGTGCCAGCAGTCATGTGCCAGCAGGGGAGCTGTTTTTT. The encoded protein is CASSHVPAGELFF.

This clonotype was detected only once. The junction departs from the called germline gene at one end, perhaps through a read error. This chain links TRBV3-1 with TRBJ1-2; D remains unclear. This CDR3 region has 13 residues. In germline, CDR1 is LGHDT, CDR2 YNNKEL (reference sequence). The DNA for the CDR3 is TGTGCCAGCAGCCAAGTTCTGCTCTATGGCTACGCCTTC. Translated, it gives CASSQVLLYGYAF.

Many counts were recorded for this clonotype. This sequence joins TRBV19 and TRBJ1-3; no clear D gene. The ends were cut back, 9 bases at V and 7 bases at J, with 28 bases in the middle. The CDR3 sequence is 17 residues long. Looked up from germline, CDR1 is LNHDA and CDR2 is SQIVND (reference sequence). The CDR3 DNA reads TGTGCCAGCCGACACTCTGGGCCTCCGTCGTTCGGGAACACCATATATTTT. Protein: CASRHSGPPSFGNTIYF.

A remark on this clonotype: A much larger clone is a single base away; this may be a read error. This chain links TRBV5-6 with TRBJ2-7, with TRBD2 matching 7 bases. After removal of 9 bases from V and 1 base from J, the junction contained 13 bases not matched to a gene. The CDR3 extends over 15 amino acids. Per germline, CDR1 SGHDT and CDR2 YYEEEE. The CDR3 sequence: CAISRTSETSYEQYF. Here the CDR3 DNA reads TGTGCCATCAGTCGTACTAGCGAGACTTCCTACGAGCAGTACTTC.

About this clonotype itself: A much bigger clone sits one base away, suggesting this may be a read error. The chain has TRBV3-1 and TRBJ2-3, with 7 nucleotides matching TRBD2. The CDR3 is 16 amino acids. CDR1 LGHDT and CDR2 YNNKEL come from the germline V gene (reference sequence). CDR3 bases: TGTGCCAGCAGCCAAGTTTTAGCGGGCCATCCGGATACGCGGTATTTT. This translates into CASSQVLAGHPDTRYF.

With regard to this clonotype: It is likely a read error, because the conserved phenylalanine at the end of the CDR3 is missing. This sequence joins TRBV7-9 and TRBJ2-2; 7 bases line up with TRBD2. CDR3 length: 15 residues. From germline, CDR1 is SEHNR and CDR2 FQNEAQ (reference sequence). The DNA for the CDR3 is TGCGCCAGCAGCCAAGTAGCGGGCAACACCGGGGAGCTGTTTTTG. This encodes CASSQVAGNTGELFL.

There are many counts of this clonotype. The CDR3 loop is CASRDRVLSNQPQHF. The CDR3 DNA reads TGTGCCAGCAGAGATCGAGTTCTTAGCAATCAGCCCCAGCATTTT. The chain uses TRBV6-5 and TRBJ1-5; no clear D gene. CDR3 length: 15 amino acids. Trimming pared 6 bases from V and 0 bases from J, leaving 12 bases between. The germline CDR1 and CDR2 sequences are MNHEY and SVGAGI.

This clonotype was seen at least ten times. The chain couples TRBV4-3 to TRBJ1-3; D is unresolved. CDR3 length: 14 residues. Germline lookup yields CDR1 LGHNA and CDR2 YSLEER. Trimming left V 1 base short and J 4 bases short, with 8 bases between. The CDR3 bases are TGCGCCAGCAGCCAAGCGACATACGGAAACACCATATATTTT. Residues: CASSQATYGNTIYF.

The V and J genes are TRBV9 and TRBJ1-4, with 8 positions matching TRBD1. The CDR3 is made up of 14 amino acids. Germline CDR1 and CDR2: SGDLS and YYNGEE. J lost 10 bases, V lost 0 bases, and 5 bases had no gene match. CDR3 loop: CASSVAPGGPKLFF. The DNA for the CDR3 is TGTGCCAGCAGCGTAGCTCCAGGGGGCCCAAAACTGTTTTTT.

This clonotype has a count of ten or more. The chain has TRBV11-1 and TRBJ2-5, with 13 bases that match TRBD2. The CDR3 runs 17 residues. Trimming removed 2 bases from V and 4 bases from J; junction bases left unmatched: 7. Germline V CDR1 and CDR2: SGHAT, FQDESV (reference sequence). CDR3 residues: CASSLSPWTSGRETQYF. The DNA for the CDR3 is TGTGCCAGCAGCTTATCCCCGTGGACTAGCGGGAGAGAGACCCAGTACTTC. The entire variable domain, with the rest obtained from reference TRBV11-1 and TRBJ2-5, is as follows: EAEVAQSPRYKITEKSQAVAFWCDPISGHATLYWYRQILGQGPELLVQFQDESVVDDSQLPKDRFSAERLKGVDSTLKIQPAELGDSAMYLCASSLSPWTSGRETQYFGPGTRLLVL.

A remark on this clonotype: The junction departs from germline at one end; a sequencing error may be responsible. The chain recombines TRBV29-1 with TRBJ2-2; no clear D. CDR1 and CDR2 (germline): SQVTM, ANQGSEA. The CDR3 consists of 13 residues. The CDR3 region is CSVARANTGELFF. DNA for the CDR3: TGCAGTGTTGCAAGGGCGAACACCGGGGAGCTGTTTTTT.